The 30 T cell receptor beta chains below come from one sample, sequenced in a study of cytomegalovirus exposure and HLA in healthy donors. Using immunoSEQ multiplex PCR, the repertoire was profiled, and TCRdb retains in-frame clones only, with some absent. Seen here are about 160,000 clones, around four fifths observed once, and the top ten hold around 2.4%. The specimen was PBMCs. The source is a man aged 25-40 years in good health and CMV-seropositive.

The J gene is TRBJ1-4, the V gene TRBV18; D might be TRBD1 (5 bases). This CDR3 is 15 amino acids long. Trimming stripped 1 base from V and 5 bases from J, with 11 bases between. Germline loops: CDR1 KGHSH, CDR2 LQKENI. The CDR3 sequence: CASSPRQGGNEKLFF. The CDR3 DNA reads TGTGCCAGCTCACCACGTCAGGGAGGCAATGAAAAACTGTTTTTT.

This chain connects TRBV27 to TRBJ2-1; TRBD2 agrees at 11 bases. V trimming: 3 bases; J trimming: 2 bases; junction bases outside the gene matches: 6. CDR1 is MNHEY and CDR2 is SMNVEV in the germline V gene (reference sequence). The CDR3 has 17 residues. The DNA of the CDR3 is TGTGCCAGCAGTTTGGTTTCGACTAGCGGGACCTACAATGAGCAGTTCTTC. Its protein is CASSLVSTSGTYNEQFF.

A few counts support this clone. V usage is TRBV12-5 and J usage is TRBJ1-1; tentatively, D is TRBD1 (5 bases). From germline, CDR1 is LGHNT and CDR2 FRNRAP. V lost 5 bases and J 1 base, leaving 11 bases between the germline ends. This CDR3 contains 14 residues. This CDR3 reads CASGPAGENTEAFF. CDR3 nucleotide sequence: TGTGCTAGTGGTCCAGCGGGGGAGAACACTGAAGCTTTCTTT.

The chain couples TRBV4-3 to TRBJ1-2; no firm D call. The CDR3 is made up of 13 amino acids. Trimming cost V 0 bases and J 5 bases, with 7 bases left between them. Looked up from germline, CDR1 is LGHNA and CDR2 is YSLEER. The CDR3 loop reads CASSQDVQYGYTF. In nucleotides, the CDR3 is TGCGCCAGCAGCCAAGATGTCCAATATGGCTACACCTTC.

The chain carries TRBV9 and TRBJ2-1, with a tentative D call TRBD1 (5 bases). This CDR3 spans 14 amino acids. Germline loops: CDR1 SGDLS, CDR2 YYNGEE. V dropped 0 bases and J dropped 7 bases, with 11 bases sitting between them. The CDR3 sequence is CASSVEVQANEQFF. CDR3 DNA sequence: TGTGCCAGCAGCGTAGAAGTACAGGCGAATGAGCAGTTCTTC.

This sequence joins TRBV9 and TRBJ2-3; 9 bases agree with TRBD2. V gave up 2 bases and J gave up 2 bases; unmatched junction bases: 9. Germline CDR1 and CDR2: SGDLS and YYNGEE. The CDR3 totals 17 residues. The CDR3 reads CASSVLGGGAVTDTQYF. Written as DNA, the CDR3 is TGTGCCAGCAGCGTTCTTGGCGGGGGGGCTGTCACAGATACGCAGTATTTT.

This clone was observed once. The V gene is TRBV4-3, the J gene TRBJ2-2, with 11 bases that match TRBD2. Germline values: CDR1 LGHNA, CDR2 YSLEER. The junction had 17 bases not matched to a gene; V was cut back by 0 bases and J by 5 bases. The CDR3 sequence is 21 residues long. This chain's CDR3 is CASSQDWPGGIAGGPTGELFF. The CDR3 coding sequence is TGCGCCAGCAGCCAAGATTGGCCCGGGGGTATAGCGGGGGGGCCGACCGGGGAGCTGTTTTTT.

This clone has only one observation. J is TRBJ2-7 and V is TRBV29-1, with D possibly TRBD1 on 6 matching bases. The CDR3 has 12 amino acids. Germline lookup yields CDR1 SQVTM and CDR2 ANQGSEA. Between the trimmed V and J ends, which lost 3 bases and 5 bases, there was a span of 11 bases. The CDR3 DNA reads TGCAGCGTTGAGGGACATAAGAACGAGCAGTACTTC. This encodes CSVEGHKNEQYF.

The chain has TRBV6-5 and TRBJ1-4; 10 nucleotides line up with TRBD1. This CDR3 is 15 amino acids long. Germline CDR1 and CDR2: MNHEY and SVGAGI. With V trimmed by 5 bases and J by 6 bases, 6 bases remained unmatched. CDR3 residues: CASSPTDRGDEKLFF. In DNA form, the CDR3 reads TGTGCCAGCAGTCCTACGGACAGGGGGGATGAAAAACTGTTTTTT.

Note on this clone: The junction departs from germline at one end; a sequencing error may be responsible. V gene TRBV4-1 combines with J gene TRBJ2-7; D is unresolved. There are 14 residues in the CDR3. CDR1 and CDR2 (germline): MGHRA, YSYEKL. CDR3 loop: CASSQDRLSHEQYF. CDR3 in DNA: TGCGCCAGCAGCCAAGATCGTCTCTCCCACGAGCAGTACTTC.

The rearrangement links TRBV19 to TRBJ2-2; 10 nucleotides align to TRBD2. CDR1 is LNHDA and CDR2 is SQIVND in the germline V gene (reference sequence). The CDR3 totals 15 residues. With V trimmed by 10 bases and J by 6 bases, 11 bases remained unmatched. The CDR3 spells CATGSGLAPPGELFF. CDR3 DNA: TGTGCCACGGGGTCGGGACTAGCGCCTCCCGGGGAGCTGTTTTTT.

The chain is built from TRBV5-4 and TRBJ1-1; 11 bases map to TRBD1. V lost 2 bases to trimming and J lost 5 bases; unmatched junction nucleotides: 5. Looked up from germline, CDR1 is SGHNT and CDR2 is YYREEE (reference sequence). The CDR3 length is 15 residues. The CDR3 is CASSFGGQGGTEAFF. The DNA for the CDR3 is TGTGCCAGCAGCTTTGGGGGACAGGGGGGGACTGAAGCTTTCTTT. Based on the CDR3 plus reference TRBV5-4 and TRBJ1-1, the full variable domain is ETGVTQSPTHLIKTRGQQVTLRCSSQSGHNTVSWYQQALGQGPQFIFQYYREEENGRGNFPPRFSGLQFPNYSSELNVNALELDDSALYLCASSFGGQGGTEAFFGQGTRLTVV.

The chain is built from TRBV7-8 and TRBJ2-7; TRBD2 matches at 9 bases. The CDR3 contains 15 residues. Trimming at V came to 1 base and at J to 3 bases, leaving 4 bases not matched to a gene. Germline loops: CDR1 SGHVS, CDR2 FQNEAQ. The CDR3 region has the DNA TGTGCCAGCAGCTTAGGAGCGGGGGGTAACTACGAGCAGTACTTC. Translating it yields CASSLGAGGNYEQYF.

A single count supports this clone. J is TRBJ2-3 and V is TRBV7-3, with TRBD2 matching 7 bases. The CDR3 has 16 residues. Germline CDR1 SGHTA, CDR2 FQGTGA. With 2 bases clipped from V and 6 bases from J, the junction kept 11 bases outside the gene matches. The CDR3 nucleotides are TGTGCCAGCAGCTTACTCCCCCGAGGTAGCGGGGATACGCAGTATTTT. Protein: CASSLLPRGSGDTQYF.

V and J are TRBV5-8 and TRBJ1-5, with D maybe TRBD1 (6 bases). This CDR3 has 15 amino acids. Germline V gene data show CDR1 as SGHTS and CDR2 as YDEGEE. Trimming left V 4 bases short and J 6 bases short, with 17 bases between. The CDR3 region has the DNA TGTGCCAGCAGCGTGAGGGGGGAGGGGGGTCAGCCCCAGCATTTT. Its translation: CASSVRGEGGQPQHF.

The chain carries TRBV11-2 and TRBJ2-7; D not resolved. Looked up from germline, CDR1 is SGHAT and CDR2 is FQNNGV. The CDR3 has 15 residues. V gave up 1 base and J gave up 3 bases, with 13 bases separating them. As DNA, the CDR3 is TGTGCCAGCAGCTTAGCGGCAGGCGACCACTACGAGCAGTACTTC. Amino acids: CASSLAAGDHYEQYF.

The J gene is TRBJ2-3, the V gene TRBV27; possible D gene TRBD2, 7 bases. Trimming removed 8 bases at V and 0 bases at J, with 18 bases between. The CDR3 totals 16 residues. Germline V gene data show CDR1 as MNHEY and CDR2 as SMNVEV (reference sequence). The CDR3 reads CASSLGGAASTDTQYF. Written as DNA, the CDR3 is TGTGCCAGCTCACTAGGGGGGGCTGCTAGCACAGATACGCAGTATTTT.

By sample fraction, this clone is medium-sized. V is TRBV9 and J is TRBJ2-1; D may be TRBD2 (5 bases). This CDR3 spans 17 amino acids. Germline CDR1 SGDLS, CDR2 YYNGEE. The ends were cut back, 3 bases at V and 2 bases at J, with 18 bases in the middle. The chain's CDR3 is CASSGRTYEGPYNEQFF. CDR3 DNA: TGTGCCAGCAGCGGTCGGACCTACGAGGGTCCCTACAATGAGCAGTTCTTC. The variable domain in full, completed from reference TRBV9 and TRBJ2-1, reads DSGVTQTPKHLITATGQRVTLRCSPRSGDLSVYWYQQSLDQGLQFLIQYYNGEERAKGNILERFSAQQFPDLHSELNLSSLELGDSALYFCASSGRTYEGPYNEQFFGPGTRLTVL.

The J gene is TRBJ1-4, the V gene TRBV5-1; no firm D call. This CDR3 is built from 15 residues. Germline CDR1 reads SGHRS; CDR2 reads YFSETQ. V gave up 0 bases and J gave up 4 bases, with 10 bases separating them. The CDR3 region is CASSLERLLNEKLFF. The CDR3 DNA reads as TGCGCCAGCAGCTTGGAAAGACTGCTTAATGAAAAACTGTTTTTT.

The DNA of the CDR3 is TGTGCCACCAGCAGAGTGTCTAGCCCGCCCTACAATGAGCAGTTCTTC. Protein sequence: CATSRVSSPPYNEQFF. The chain uses TRBV15 and TRBJ2-1; D perhaps matches TRBD2 (5 bases). V lost 1 base and J 2 bases, leaving 12 bases between the germline ends. Germline V CDR1 and CDR2: LNHNV, YYDKDF (reference sequence). CDR3 length equals 16 residues.

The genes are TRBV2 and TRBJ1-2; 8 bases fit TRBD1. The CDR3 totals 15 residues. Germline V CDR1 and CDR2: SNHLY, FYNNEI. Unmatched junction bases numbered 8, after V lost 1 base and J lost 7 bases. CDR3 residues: CASSEEGQGGVGYTF. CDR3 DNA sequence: TGTGCCAGCAGTGAAGAAGGACAGGGTGGTGTTGGCTACACCTTC.

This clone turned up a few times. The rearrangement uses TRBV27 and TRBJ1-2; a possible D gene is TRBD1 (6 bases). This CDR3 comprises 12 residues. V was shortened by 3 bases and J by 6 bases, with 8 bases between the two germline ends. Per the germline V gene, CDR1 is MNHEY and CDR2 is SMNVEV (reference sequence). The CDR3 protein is CASSLAGDGYTF. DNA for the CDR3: TGTGCCAGCAGTTTGGCAGGGGATGGCTACACCTTC.

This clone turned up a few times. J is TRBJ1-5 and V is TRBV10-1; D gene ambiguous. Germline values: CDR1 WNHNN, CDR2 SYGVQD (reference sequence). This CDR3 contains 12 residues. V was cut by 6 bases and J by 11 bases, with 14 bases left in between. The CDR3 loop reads CASSPSYLAQHF. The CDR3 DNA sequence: TGCGCCAGCAGCCCCTCTTATTTAGCCCAGCATTTT.

CDR3 amino acids: CASSVSGTRVHEQYF. The CDR3 bases are TGTGCCAGCAGCGTAAGCGGGACAAGGGTTCACGAGCAGTACTTC. The genes are TRBV9 and TRBJ2-7, with D possibly matching TRBD2 (7 bases). The CDR3 spans 15 residues. V was pared by 1 base and J by 5 bases, with 16 bases between. The germline V gene encodes CDR1 SGDLS and CDR2 YYNGEE.

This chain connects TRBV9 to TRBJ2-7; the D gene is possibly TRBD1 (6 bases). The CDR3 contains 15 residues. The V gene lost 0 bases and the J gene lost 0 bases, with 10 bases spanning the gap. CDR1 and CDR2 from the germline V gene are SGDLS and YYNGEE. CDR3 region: CASSVAGTNSYEQYF. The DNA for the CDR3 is TGTGCCAGCAGCGTAGCAGGGACAAACTCCTACGAGCAGTACTTC.

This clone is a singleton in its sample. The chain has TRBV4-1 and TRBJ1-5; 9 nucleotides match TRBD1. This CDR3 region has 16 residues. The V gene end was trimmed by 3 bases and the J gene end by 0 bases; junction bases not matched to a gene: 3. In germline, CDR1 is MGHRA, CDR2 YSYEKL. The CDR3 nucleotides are TGCGCCAGCAGCCAGACAGGGGGGTATAGCAATCAGCCCCAGCATTTT. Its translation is CASSQTGGYSNQPQHF.

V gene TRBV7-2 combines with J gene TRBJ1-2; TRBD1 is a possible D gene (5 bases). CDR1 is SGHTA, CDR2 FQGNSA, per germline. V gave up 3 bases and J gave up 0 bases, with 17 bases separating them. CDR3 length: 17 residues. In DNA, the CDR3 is TGTGCCAGCAGCTTCACCGTGGACACGTACTCTAACTATGGCTACACCTTC. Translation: CASSFTVDTYSNYGYTF.

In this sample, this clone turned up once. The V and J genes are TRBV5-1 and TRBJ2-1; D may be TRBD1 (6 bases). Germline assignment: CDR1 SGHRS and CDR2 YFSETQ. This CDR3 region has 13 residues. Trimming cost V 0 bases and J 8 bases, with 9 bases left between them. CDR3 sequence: CASSLDRAYEQFF. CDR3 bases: TGCGCCAGCAGCTTGGACAGGGCATATGAGCAGTTCTTC.

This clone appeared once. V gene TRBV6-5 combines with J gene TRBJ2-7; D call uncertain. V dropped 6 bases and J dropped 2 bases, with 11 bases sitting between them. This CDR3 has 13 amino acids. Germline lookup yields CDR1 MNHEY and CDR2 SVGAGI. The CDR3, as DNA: TGTGCCAGCAGACGCGATATCACCTACGAGCAGTACTTC. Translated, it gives CASRRDITYEQYF.

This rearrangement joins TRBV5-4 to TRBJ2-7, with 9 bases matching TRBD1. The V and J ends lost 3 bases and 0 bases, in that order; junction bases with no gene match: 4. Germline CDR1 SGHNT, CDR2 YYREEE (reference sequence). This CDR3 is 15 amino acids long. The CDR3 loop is CASSSGQGYSYEQYF. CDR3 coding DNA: TGTGCCAGCAGCTCGGGACAGGGTTACTCCTACGAGCAGTACTTC. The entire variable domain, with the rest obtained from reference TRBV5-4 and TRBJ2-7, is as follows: ETGVTQSPTHLIKTRGQQVTLRCSSQSGHNTVSWYQQALGQGPQFIFQYYREEENGRGNFPPRFSGLQFPNYSSELNVNALELDDSALYLCASSSGQGYSYEQYFGPGTRLTVT.